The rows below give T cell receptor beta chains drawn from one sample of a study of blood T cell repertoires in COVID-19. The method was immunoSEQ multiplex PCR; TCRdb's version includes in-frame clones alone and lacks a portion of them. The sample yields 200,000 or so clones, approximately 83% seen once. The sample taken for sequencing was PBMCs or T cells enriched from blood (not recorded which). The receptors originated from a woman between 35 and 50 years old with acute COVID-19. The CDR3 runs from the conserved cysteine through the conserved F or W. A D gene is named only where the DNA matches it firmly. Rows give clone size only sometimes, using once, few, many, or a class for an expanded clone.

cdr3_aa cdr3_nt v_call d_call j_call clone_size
CASRQGYQPQHF TGTGCCAGCAGGCAGGGCTATCAGCCCCAGCATTTT TRBV28 NA TRBJ1-5 NA
CASSPTSGSYEQYF TGTGCCAGCAGCCCGACTAGCGGGTCCTACGAGCAGTACTTC TRBV7-3 TRBD2 TRBJ2-7 NA
CASSQDSGGPQRTQYF TGTGCCAGCAGCCAAGATAGCGGGGGGCCTCAGAGGACGCAGTATTTT TRBV4-2 TRBD2 TRBJ2-3 NA
CASSLGQINSPLHF TGCGCCAGCAGCTTGGGGCAGATTAATTCACCCCTCCACTTT TRBV5-1 NA TRBJ1-6 NA
CASSLVPTGGRDTGELFF TGTGCCAGCAGCTTAGTCCCGACAGGGGGCAGGGACACCGGGGAGCTGTTTTTT TRBV5-4 TRBD1 TRBJ2-2 NA
CASSLSGSADTQYF TGTGCCAGCAGCCTTAGCGGGAGTGCAGATACGCAGTATTTT TRBV11-3 TRBD2 TRBJ2-3 NA
CASSSPTGLFNQPQHF TGTGCCAGCAGCTCGCCGACAGGGCTTTTCAATCAGCCCCAGCATTTT TRBV7-8 TRBD1 TRBJ1-5 NA
CASSSPGLAVFSYEQYF TGTGCCAGCAGCTCCCCGGGACTAGCGGTTTTCTCCTACGAGCAGTACTTC TRBV11-2 TRBD2 TRBJ2-7 NA
CASSLGPRGNQPQHF TGTGCCAGCAGCTTGGGACCCCGGGGCAATCAGCCCCAGCATTTT TRBV5-6 NA TRBJ1-5 NA
CAWSGQGVSGAFF TGTGCCTGGAGCGGACAGGGGGTCAGTGGGGCTTTCTTT TRBV30 TRBD1 TRBJ1-1 NA
CASSLGLSGNTIYF TGTGCCAGCAGCTTGGGGCTCAGTGGAAACACCATATATTTT TRBV7-8 NA TRBJ1-3 NA
CASSYSGGNTGELFF TGCGCCAGCAGCTATAGCGGGGGGAACACCGGGGAGCTGTTTTTT TRBV4-1 TRBD2 TRBJ2-2 NA
CASSQDRVTEQFF TGCGCCAGCAGCCAAGACAGGGTGACGGAGCAGTTCTTC TRBV4-1 NA TRBJ2-1 NA
CASSSTDTDTQYF TGTGCCAGCAGCTCGACTGACACAGATACGCAGTATTTT TRBV5-4 NA TRBJ2-3 NA
CASSPSRTSGGYEQYF TGTGCCAGCTCACCTTCTAGGACTAGCGGGGGCTACGAGCAGTACTTC TRBV18 TRBD2 TRBJ2-7 many
CASSRGSTDTQYF TGCGCCAGCTCCAGGGGGAGCACAGATACGCAGTATTTT TRBV5-1 TRBD1 TRBJ2-3 NA
CASSILGTGHEKLFF TGTGCCAGTAGTATCCTCGGGACAGGGCATGAAAAACTGTTTTTT TRBV19 TRBD1 TRBJ1-4 once
CASRPQGSSKEKLFF TGCGCCAGCAGACCACAGGGGAGTAGTAAAGAAAAACTGTTTTTT TRBV10-2 TRBD1 TRBJ1-4 NA
CASSPRGGALVYEQYF TGCGCCAGCAGCCCTCGCGGGGGGGCCCTCGTCTACGAGCAGTACTTC TRBV5-1 TRBD2 TRBJ2-7 NA
CASSWAGGSNQPQHF TGTGCCAGCAGTTGGGCGGGTGGGAGCAATCAGCCCCAGCATTTT TRBV27 NA TRBJ1-5 NA
CATSRAGQGEKLFF TGTGCCACCAGCAGGGCGGGACAGGGGGAAAAACTGTTTTTT TRBV15 TRBD1 TRBJ1-4 NA
CASSYGPSGKPSEQYF TGTGCCAGCAGTTACGGCCCTAGCGGTAAGCCAAGCGAGCAGTACTTC TRBV6-5 TRBD2 TRBJ2-7 few
CASSRRTGVNEQYF TGTGCCAGTAGTAGGCGGACAGGGGTTAACGAGCAGTACTTC TRBV19 TRBD1 TRBJ2-7 NA
CASSQEVARPEAFF TGCGCCAGCAGCCAAGAGGTAGCACGACCCGAAGCTTTCTTT TRBV4-3 NA TRBJ1-1 NA
CATSRENGGTQETQYF TGTGCCACCAGCAGAGAGAACGGGGGGACCCAAGAGACCCAGTACTTC TRBV15 TRBD2 TRBJ2-5 many
CASSQTPGQGNEKLFF TGTGCCAGCTCACAAACCCCGGGACAGGGAAACGAAAAACTGTTTTTT TRBV18 TRBD1 TRBJ1-4 NA
CASSLEGYEGQPQHF TGTGCCAGCAGCTTGGAAGGGTATGAGGGCCAGCCCCAGCATTTT TRBV5-8 NA TRBJ1-5 NA